These T cell receptor beta chains were read from a single sample in a study of CD8+ T cells in alopecia areata. Method: immunoSEQ multiplex PCR; TCRdb's copy keeps in-frame clones and lacks some. The sample consists of more than 110,000 clones, roughly four fifths of them appearing once. Source: CD8+ T cells sorted from blood, taken at week 4, from a patient treated with tofacitinib. The receptors were sampled from a human donor with alopecia areata. Both conserved end residues are part of each CDR3. A D gene is named only where the DNA matches it firmly. For some rows the clone size is stated as once, few or many, or as a class when expanded; others skip it.

cdr3_aa cdr3_nt cdr3_length v_call d_call clone_size j_call
CASSPRQEETQYF TGTGCCAGCAGCCCTAGACAGGAAGAGACCCAGTACTTC 13 TRBV7-9 . . TRBJ2-5
CASTLGTSNTEAFF TGTGCCAGCACACTTGGGACGTCGAACACTGAAGCTTTCTTT 14 TRBV2 . . TRBJ1-1
CASSLGQGIKNGYTF TGTGCCAGCAGCTTGGGGCAGGGGATTAAAAATGGCTACACCTTC 15 TRBV5-4 . . TRBJ1-2
CASSLGEGYGYTF TGTGCCAGCAGCTTAGGAGAGGGGTATGGCTACACCTTC 13 TRBV7-9 . . TRBJ1-2
CASKRDRGAGELFF TGTGCCAGCAAAAGGGACAGGGGGGCCGGGGAGCTGTTTTTT 14 TRBV25-1 TRBD1 once TRBJ2-2
CASSLRTGLLTGELFF TGCGCCAGCAGCTTGAGGACGGGACTTCTCACCGGGGAGCTGTTTTTT 16 TRBV5-1 . . TRBJ2-2
CASSQRDVGVNEQFF TGCGCCAGCAGCCAAAGGGACGTGGGGGTCAATGAGCAGTTCTTC 15 TRBV4-3 . . TRBJ2-1
CASSQSGSGLYTENF TGTGCCAGCAGCCAATCAGGCTCGGGACTATATACGGAAAATTTT 15 TRBV16 TRBD2 . TRBJ2-3
CASSLQGEPSYNEQFF TGTGCCAGTAGCCTACAGGGGGAACCCTCCTACAATGAGCAGTTCTTC 16 TRBV19 TRBD1 . TRBJ2-1
CSAMNTEAFF TGCAGCGCTATGAACACTGAAGCTTTCTTT 10 TRBV29-1 . . TRBJ1-1
CASTGVDTQYF TGTGCCAGCACAGGGGTGGATACGCAGTATTTT 11 TRBV6-5 . . TRBJ2-3
CASSSGRVPGELFF TGTGCCAGCAGCTCCGGGCGGGTACCGGGGGAGCTGTTTTTT 14 TRBV7-9 . few TRBJ2-2
CASSHLTGGDTEAFF TGCGCCAGCAGCCACCTGACAGGGGGTGACACTGAAGCTTTCTTT 15 TRBV4-1 TRBD1 . TRBJ1-1
CASSLRGSDTQYF TGTGCCAGCAGCTTGAGGGGGTCAGATACGCAGTATTTT 13 TRBV5-4 . few TRBJ2-3
CASGGSGENTGELFF TGCGCCAGCGGCGGGTCCGGGGAAAACACCGGGGAGCTGTTTTTT 15 TRBV5-1 . . TRBJ2-2